This T cell receptor (beta chain) was identified during a study of control samples from healthy donors and cancer patients. TCRdb's copy holds only in-frame clones and misses some; the assay was immunoSEQ multiplex PCR. The data show roughly 59,000 clones, 80% to 95% seen once. Sequencing was carried out using PBMCs. This receptor was obtained from a man in his forties or fifties with colorectal cancer.

CDR3 bases: TGTGCCAGCAGCGAGGGGGTCATTCGCACAGATACGCAGTATTTT. Translated, it gives CASSEGVIRTDTQYF. The chain has TRBV2 and TRBJ2-3, with a tentative D call TRBD1 (6 bases). Germline assignment: CDR1 SNHLY and CDR2 FYNNEI. Trimming left V 6 bases short and J 1 base short, with 14 bases between. The CDR3 runs 15 residues. Drawing the rest from reference TRBV2 and TRBJ2-3, the complete variable domain is EPEVTQTPSHQVTQMGQEVILRCVPISNHLYFYWYRQILGQKVEFLVSFYNNEISEKSEIFDDQFSVERPDGSNFTLKIRSTKLEDSAMYFCASSEGVIRTDTQYFGPGTRLTVL.